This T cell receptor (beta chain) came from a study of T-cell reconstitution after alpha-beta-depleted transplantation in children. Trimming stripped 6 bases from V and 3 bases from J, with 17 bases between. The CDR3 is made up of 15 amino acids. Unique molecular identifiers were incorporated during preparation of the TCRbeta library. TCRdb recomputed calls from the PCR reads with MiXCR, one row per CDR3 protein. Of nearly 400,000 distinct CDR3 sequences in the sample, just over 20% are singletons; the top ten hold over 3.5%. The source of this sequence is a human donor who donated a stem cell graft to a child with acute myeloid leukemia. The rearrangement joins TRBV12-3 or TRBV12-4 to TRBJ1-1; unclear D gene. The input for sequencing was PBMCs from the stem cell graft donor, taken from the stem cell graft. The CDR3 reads CASSIFKGGYTEAFF. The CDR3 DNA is TGTGCCAGCAGCATCTTTAAGGGAGGGTACACTGAAGCTTTCTTT.